Detailed here is one T cell receptor (beta chain). Its antigen is still unknown. No base quality values were provided; no much bigger clone lies one nucleotide off. This sample was taken from a study of PD-L1 blockade in urothelial cancer (dated by TCRdb to 2016 to 2017). Background for the entire study: Therapy was started in the mid-2010s for all patients, and atezolizumab 1,200 mg was administered intravenously every 3 weeks. Patients had an ECOG performance status of 0 or 1 and had received between 0 and 3 prior chemotherapy regimens. Under 30 patients had pretreatment blood TCR-seq, 24 had at least one posttreatment blood collection, and 24 had tumor TCR-seq. Durable clinical benefit was achieved by nine patients and was not achieved by 20 patients. Blood samples were analyzed 3 weeks after the start of treatment (second dose) and 6 weeks after the start of treatment. About 90% of the roughly 30 patients were identified as males with urothelial cancer of bladder origin, and a prior smoking history was reported by 18 of 29 patients. A median of roughly 140,000 T cells and just over 80,000 unique TCRs was obtained from blood samples, and a median clonality of approximately 0.08 was observed. Pretreatment tumor samples, along with matched peripheral blood collected serially before and after atezolizumab treatment, underwent TCR sequencing. An exploratory multi-omic analysis was conducted of the somatic, immune and clinical correlates of response to PD-L1 blockade with atezolizumab in urothelial cancer. In the same patients, whole exome sequencing and RNA sequencing of pretreatment tumors were performed in addition to TCR sequencing. Durable clinical benefit was defined as progression-free survival longer than 6 months, and TCR features were also tested against progression-free and overall survival. Beyond this particular receptor, the publication reports: Because the sample size was small (n = 29) and many of the analyses were exploratory, the results are meant to be hypothesis-generating. Improved progression-free and overall survival was found to be associated with pretreatment peripheral blood TCR clonality below the median. At 3 weeks after the start of treatment, tumor-associated TCR clones in peripheral blood had expanded more in patients with durable benefit (n ≈ 20, p = 0.022).

The meaning of the sample's time point label: peripheral blood 6 weeks after treatment start. A cohort of 25 to 30 patients with locally advanced or metastatic urothelial carcinoma, treated at Memorial Sloan Kettering on a trial protocol, was included. Peripheral blood mononuclear cells were collected pretreatment and during treatment, with between 1 and 8 total time points per patient. The Qiagen DNeasy Blood extraction kit was used to purify genomic DNA from total PBMCs and from tumor samples. PBMCs were collected pretreatment and during treatment, and were isolated and stored as previously described. V is trimmed back by 10 bases and J by 4 bases, and the junction contains 12 bases that no gene match accounts for. From the cysteine up to the phenylalanine, the CDR3 has a length of 16 residues. Only the CDR3 DNA is retained, 48 bases long and in frame from the first base. The germline V gene encodes CDR1 LGHNT and CDR2 FRNRAP.

To estimate absolute template abundance from read counts, synthetic TCR analog templates were spiked into each PCR. The immunoSEQ assay used bias-controlled V and J gene primers to amplify TCRbeta CDR3 regions from genomic DNA. Sequencing of rearranged TCRbeta segments was performed at approximately 20X coverage. As for the authors' bioinformatics: Clustering was used to correct sequencing errors, and CDR3s were annotated against IMGT to assign V, D and J genes. Out-of-frame and stop-codon sequences were excluded, and only productive TCRbeta rearrangements were used in downstream analyses. Clonality was calculated as one minus the Shannon entropy normalized by the log of the number of unique productive sequences. Clones differing between time points or between blood and tumor were identified by Fisher's exact test with Benjamini-Hochberg correction at adjusted p below 0.01. TCRdb took this table from immuneACCESS and kept in-frame rearrangements with V and J called. Such tables lack part of the clones; where checked against another copy, unresolved V genes explain under half of the gap, and the rest is unexplained. The V and J calls and the clone size are those of that table, but D and trimming were determined from the DNA. The sample includes 38,000 or so clones, with 84% observed a single time. About 10% of the sample is in the top ten clones.

This specimen consisted of PBMCs, obtained around atezolizumab (anti-PD-L1) treatment. The chain was built from TRBV12-5 and TRBJ2-5, and TRBD2 matches 13 of the central bases. The TCR sequence derives from a middle-aged man with urothelial cancer. The DNA is as follows: TGTGCTACTAGGGTGCGGACTAGCGGGAGTGGAGAGACCCAGTACTTC. The resulting protein is CATRVRTSGSGETQYF.